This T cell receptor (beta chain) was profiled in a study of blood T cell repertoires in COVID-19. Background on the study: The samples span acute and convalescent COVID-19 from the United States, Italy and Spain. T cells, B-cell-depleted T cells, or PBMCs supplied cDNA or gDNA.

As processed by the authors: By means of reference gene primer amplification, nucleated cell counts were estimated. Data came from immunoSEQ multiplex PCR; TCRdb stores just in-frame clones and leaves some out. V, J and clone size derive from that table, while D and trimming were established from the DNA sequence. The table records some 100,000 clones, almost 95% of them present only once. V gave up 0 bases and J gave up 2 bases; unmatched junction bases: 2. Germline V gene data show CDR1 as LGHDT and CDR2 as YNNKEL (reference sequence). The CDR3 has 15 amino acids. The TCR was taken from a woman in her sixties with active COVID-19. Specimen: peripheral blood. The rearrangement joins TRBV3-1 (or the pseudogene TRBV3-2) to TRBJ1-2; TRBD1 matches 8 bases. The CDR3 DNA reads TGTGCCAGCAGCCAAGAGGGGACAGGAAACTATGGCTACACCTTC. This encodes CASSQEGTGNYGYTF.